These 6 T cell receptor beta chains originate from one sample sequenced in a study of T-cell memory formation after mild COVID-19 (dated by TCRdb to the early 2020s). Libraries were prepared through 5' RACE. Sequencing relied on an Illumina NovaSeq 6000. TCRdb reworked the public reads: Q25 trimming with fastp, MiXCR clone assembly, productive beta chains retained. Records with the same CDR3 protein are collapsed into one entry carrying the most frequent genes and DNA. This sample is represented by about 540,000 distinct CDR3 sequences; roughly 22% of them were singletons. The top ten clonotypes cover around 13% of the sample. The sequencing sample was made of PBMCs or a T cell subset sorted from them (not recorded which). The source of these receptors is an adult woman who had mild COVID-19 (a few samples of this study predate the infection). The sample titles of this study are shuffled in the database, so cell type and time point are left out; the donor was told from shared clones.

This chain uses TRBV7-3 with TRBJ2-2; 12 bases match TRBD2. Germline loops: CDR1 SGHTA, CDR2 FQGTGA. After removal of 5 bases from V and 5 bases from J, the junction contained 9 bases not matched to a gene. CDR3 size: 17 residues. The CDR3: CASSTSGGPGGTGELFF. For the CDR3, the DNA is TGTGCCAGCAGCACTAGCGGGGGGCCCGGAGGAACCGGGGAGCTGTTTTTT.

This clonotype was counted between two and nine times. The chain combines TRBV7-6 with TRBJ1-2; D call uncertain. Deletions cut 0 bases from V and 4 bases from J, with 12 bases between. There are 15 residues in the CDR3. Germline loops: CDR1 SGHVS, CDR2 FNYEAQ. The CDR3 loop is CASSLAPGETYGYTF. The CDR3 region has the DNA TGTGCCAGCAGCTTAGCGCCCGGAGAGACCTATGGCTACACCTTC.

J is TRBJ2-1 and V is TRBV7-2; 8 nucleotides match TRBD2. Germline assignment: CDR1 SGHTA and CDR2 FQGNSA. Trimming removed 5 bases from V and 4 bases from J; junction bases left unmatched: 7. This CDR3 region has 15 residues. The CDR3 DNA follows: TGTGCCAGCAGCCCGACTAGCGACTATTACAATGAGCAGTTCTTC. Translated: CASSPTSDYYNEQFF.

The J gene is TRBJ2-3, the V gene TRBV5-1; no definite D call. This CDR3 contains 15 residues. V lost 0 bases to trimming and J lost 3 bases, with 11 bases between them. CDR1 and CDR2 from the germline V gene are SGHRS and YFSETQ. CDR3 bases: TGCGCCAGCAGCTTGGACCCCTGGGAAACAGATACGCAGTATTTT. Translation gives CASSLDPWETDTQYF.

This clonotype has only a few counts. The CDR3 region has the DNA TGCGCCAGCCTAGACAGGGGGATCCGGGTTGCCCAGCATTTT. Protein sequence: CASLDRGIRVAQHF. This chain uses TRBV5-1 with TRBJ1-5; the match to TRBD1 covers 9 bases. The CDR3 contains 14 residues. Germline V lookup: CDR1 SGHRS, CDR2 YFSETQ. Trimming removed 7 bases from V and 11 bases from J; junction bases left unmatched: 13. The full variable domain, its missing parts supplied by reference TRBV5-1 and TRBJ1-5, is KAGVTQTPRYLIKTRGQQVTLSCSPISGHRSVSWYQQTPGQGLQFLFEYFSETQRNKGNFPGRFSGRQFSNSRSEMNVSTLELGDSALYLCASLDRGIRVAQHFGDGTRLSIL.

The chain carries TRBV30 and TRBJ1-5; 7 bases agree with TRBD1. The V segment lost 2 bases and the J segment 7 bases; nucleotides outside the gene matches: 5. The CDR3 extends over 13 amino acids. Germline loops: CDR1 GTSNPN, CDR2 SVGIG (reference sequence). For the CDR3, the DNA is TGTGCCTGGAGTCACAGGGGTAGACAGCCCCAGCATTTT. Translated: CAWSHRGRQPQHF.